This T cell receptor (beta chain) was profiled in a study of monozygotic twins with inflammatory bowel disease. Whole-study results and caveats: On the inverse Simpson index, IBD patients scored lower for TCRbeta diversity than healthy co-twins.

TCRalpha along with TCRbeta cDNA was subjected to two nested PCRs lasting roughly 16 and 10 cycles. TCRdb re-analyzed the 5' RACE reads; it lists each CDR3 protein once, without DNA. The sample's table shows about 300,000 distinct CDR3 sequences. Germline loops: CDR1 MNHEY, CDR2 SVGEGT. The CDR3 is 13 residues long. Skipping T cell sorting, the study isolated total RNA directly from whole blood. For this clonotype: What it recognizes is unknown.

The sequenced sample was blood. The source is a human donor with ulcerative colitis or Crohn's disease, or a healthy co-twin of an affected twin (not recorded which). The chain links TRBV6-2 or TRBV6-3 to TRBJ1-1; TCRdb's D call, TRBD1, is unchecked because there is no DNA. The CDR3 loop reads CASSYPLETEAFF.